What follows are 32 T cell receptor beta chains derived from one specimen sequenced in a study of Ad26.COV2.S vaccination and SARS-CoV-2 variants. Regarding treatment: around 19 received Ad26.COV2.S at low or high dose, single or two shots; roughly five received placebo; per-sample allocation not given. Collection of the samples took place on day 63 after the first injection of vaccine or placebo. Sequencing was performed with immunoSEQ multiplex PCR; in TCRdb, only in-frame clones are kept and a portion is missing. Among over 400,000 clones listed, roughly 91% were seen once. The sample in question was peripheral blood, obtained in a trial of Ad26.COV2.S vaccine versus placebo. Receptors were obtained from a person aged 18-65 years who received the Ad26.COV2.S COVID-19 vaccine or a placebo.

The V call is TRBV6-5, the J call TRBJ1-5; a weak D match, TRBD1 (6 bases). With 2 bases removed from V and 2 bases from J, the gap between germline ends came to 7 bases. The CDR3 covers 14 residues. The germline gives CDR1 MNHEY, CDR2 SVGAGI. The CDR3 is CASSYRGGNQPQHF. CDR3 coding DNA: TGTGCCAGCAGTTACAGGGGGGGCAATCAGCCCCAGCATTTT.

This chain links TRBV9 with TRBJ2-3, with D maybe TRBD2 (6 bases). Trimming took 0 bases from V and 3 from J, leaving 11 bases between them. Germline V CDR1 and CDR2: SGDLS, YYNGEE. This CDR3 spans 15 amino acids. This CDR3 is CASSVEEGRTDTQYF. In DNA, the CDR3 is TGTGCCAGCAGCGTAGAGGAAGGGAGGACAGATACGCAGTATTTT.

The chain has TRBV30 and TRBJ2-1, with D perhaps TRBD2 (6 bases). CDR1 is GTSNPN and CDR2 is SVGIG in the germline V gene (reference sequence). The V gene lost 4 bases and the J gene lost 5 bases, with 18 bases spanning the gap. The CDR3 length is 15 residues. CDR3 amino acids: CAWIGPSGQNNEQFF. Here the CDR3 DNA reads TGTGCCTGGATTGGTCCGAGCGGGCAAAACAATGAGCAGTTCTTC. Variable domain in full (rest from reference TRBV30 and TRBJ2-1): SQTIHQWPATLVQPVGSPLSLECTVEGTSNPNLYWYRQAAGRGLQLLFYSVGIGQISSEVPQNLSASRPQDRQFILSSKKLLLSDSGFYLCAWIGPSGQNNEQFFGPGTRLTVL.

Only a few counts were recorded for this clone. CDR3 region: CASSLRGAGELFF. DNA of the CDR3: TGTGCCAGCAGTTTGAGGGGGGCCGGGGAGCTGTTTTTT. The rearrangement uses TRBV27 and TRBJ2-2, with D perhaps being TRBD1 or TRBD2 (6 bases each). In germline, CDR1 is MNHEY, CDR2 SMNVEV (reference sequence). This CDR3 spans 13 amino acids. Trimming shortened V by 3 bases and J by 6 bases, and 8 bases separated the two germline ends.

The chain links TRBV9 to TRBJ2-7; D may be TRBD1 or TRBD2 (5 bases each). V was shortened by 0 bases and J by 5 bases, with 12 bases between the two germline ends. The germline V gene has CDR1 SGDLS and CDR2 YYNGEE. The CDR3 runs to 14 residues. CDR3 in DNA: TGTGCCAGCAGCGTAGACGGGACCCCCCACGAGCAGTACTTC. Its protein product is CASSVDGTPHEQYF.

V and J are TRBV30 and TRBJ1-5; 8 positions match TRBD1. This CDR3 region has 18 residues. From germline, CDR1 is GTSNPN and CDR2 SVGIG (reference sequence). V was clipped by 3 bases and J by 2 bases; unmatched bases: 15. The CDR3 spells CAWSRDRLPSMGNQPQHF. The CDR3 region has the DNA TGTGCCTGGAGCCGGGACAGGCTCCCTTCGATGGGCAATCAGCCCCAGCATTTT. Filled out from reference TRBV30 and TRBJ1-5, the complete variable domain reads SQTIHQWPATLVQPVGSPLSLECTVEGTSNPNLYWYRQAAGRGLQLLFYSVGIGQISSEVPQNLSASRPQDRQFILSSKKLLLSDSGFYLCAWSRDRLPSMGNQPQHFGDGTRLSIL.

The chain recombines TRBV15 with TRBJ2-1; 11 bases agree with TRBD2. Germline V gene lookup returns CDR1 LNHNV and CDR2 YYDKDF (reference sequence). Unmatched junction bases numbered 14, after V lost 4 bases and J lost 3 bases. This CDR3 comprises 19 residues. CDR3 DNA sequence: TGTGCCACCAGCATAGGGACTAGCGGCCCCTCTGTTTTCTACAATGAGCAGTTCTTC. Protein product: CATSIGTSGPSVFYNEQFF. Full variable domain (remainder filled in from reference TRBV15 and TRBJ2-1): DAMVIQNPRYQVTQFGKPVTLSCSQTLNHNVMYWYQQKSSQAPKLLFHYYDKDFNNEADTPDNFQSRRPNTSFCFLDIRSPGLGDTAMYLCATSIGTSGPSVFYNEQFFGPGTRLTVL.

The chain combines TRBV19 with TRBJ1-5; 7 bases are shared with TRBD1. Looked up from germline, CDR1 is LNHDA and CDR2 is SQIVND (reference sequence). The CDR3 length is 14 residues. The J segment lost 6 bases and the V segment lost 4 bases, leaving 6 bases of the junction unmatched. CDR3 loop: CASSTGGSGQPQHF. The CDR3 nucleotides read TGTGCCAGTAGTACAGGGGGATCGGGTCAGCCCCAGCATTTT.

This chain links TRBV11-1 with TRBJ2-2; D perhaps matches TRBD2 (5 bases). This CDR3 region has 16 residues. V was trimmed by 1 base and J by 0 bases, leaving 9 bases between them. CDR1 and CDR2 (germline): SGHAT, FQDESV (reference sequence). CDR3 sequence: CASSLGGAPNTGELFF. The CDR3 DNA is TGTGCCAGCAGCTTAGGGGGAGCGCCGAACACCGGGGAGCTGTTTTTT.

This chain links TRBV19 with TRBJ1-5; possibly TRBD1 for D (5 bases). The length of the CDR3 is 15 residues. V was trimmed by 3 bases and J by 5 bases, leaving 14 bases between them. Germline lookup yields CDR1 LNHDA and CDR2 SQIVND (reference sequence). In DNA, the CDR3 is TGTGCCAGTAGTATCATAACAGGCTTATATCAGCCCCAGCATTTT. Protein: CASSIITGLYQPQHF. Combining the CDR3 with reference TRBV19 and TRBJ1-5 gives the whole variable domain DGGITQSPKYLFRKEGQNVTLSCEQNLNHDAMYWYRQDPGQGLRLIYYSQIVNDFQKGDIAEGYSVSREKKESFPLTVTSAQKNPTAFYLCASSIITGLYQPQHFGDGTRLSIL.

J is TRBJ2-2 and V is TRBV19; D is unresolved. Germline values: CDR1 LNHDA, CDR2 SQIVND (reference sequence). Trimming cost V 7 bases and J 3 bases, with 3 bases left between them. This CDR3 contains 11 residues. The CDR3 region has the DNA TGTGCCAGTATCTACACCGGGGAGCTGTTTTTT. Translating it yields CASIYTGELFF.

The chain recombines TRBV7-3 with TRBJ2-1; TRBD2 aligns across 9 bases. CDR3 length equals 13 residues. In germline, CDR1 is SGHTA, CDR2 FQGTGA. The V gene end was trimmed by 7 bases and the J gene end by 5 bases; junction bases not matched to a gene: 3. For the CDR3, the DNA is TGTGCCAGCAAAGCGGGAGGCGACAATGAGCAGTTCTTC. Protein sequence: CASKAGGDNEQFF.

A word on this clone: This sample also contains other DNA sequences that code for the same CDR3. The rearrangement links TRBV29-1 to TRBJ2-5; D not resolved. V lost 1 base, J lost 2 bases, and 5 bases lay in between. The CDR3 has 12 amino acids. The germline gives CDR1 SQVTM, CDR2 ANQGSEA. The CDR3 nucleotides read TGCAGCGTTGAAGTGGGACAAGAGACCCAGTACTTC. Its protein product is CSVEVGQETQYF.

The CDR3 loop is CASSDQGREQYF. The CDR3 DNA is TGTGCCAGCAGCGACCAGGGAAGAGAGCAGTACTTC. The rearrangement joins TRBV2 to TRBJ2-7, with TRBD1 as a possible D gene (5 bases). The CDR3 consists of 12 residues. Trimming removed 6 bases from V and 7 bases from J, with 13 bases in between. Germline-derived CDR1 and CDR2 are SNHLY and FYNNEI.

V usage is TRBV6-2 or TRBV6-3 and J usage is TRBJ2-3, with TRBD2 matching 7 bases. Germline assignment: CDR1 MNHEY and CDR2 SVGEGT. V was clipped by 6 bases and J by 2 bases; unmatched bases: 8. The CDR3 runs 15 residues. CDR3: CASSSGLSFTDTQYF. CDR3 coding DNA: TGTGCCAGCAGCTCGGGACTATCATTCACAGATACGCAGTATTTT.

The genes are TRBV30 and TRBJ2-7, with TRBD2 matching 12 bases. CDR3 length equals 13 residues. Trimming took 1 base from V and 6 from J; bases not matched to a gene: 1. Germline lookup yields CDR1 GTSNPN and CDR2 SVGIG (reference sequence). The CDR3: CAWSETSGGEQYF. The CDR3 DNA reads as TGTGCCTGGAGTGAGACTAGCGGGGGCGAGCAGTACTTC. The variable domain in full, with the rest retrieved from reference TRBV30 and TRBJ2-7, is SQTIHQWPATLVQPVGSPLSLECTVEGTSNPNLYWYRQAAGRGLQLLFYSVGIGQISSEVPQNLSASRPQDRQFILSSKKLLLSDSGFYLCAWSETSGGEQYFGPGTRLTVT.

The chain carries TRBV13 and TRBJ1-4, with unresolved D. Trimming cost V 4 bases and J 5 bases, with 8 bases left between them. The germline CDR1 and CDR2 sequences are PRHDT and FYEKMQ (reference sequence). There are 13 residues in the CDR3. The DNA of the CDR3 is TGTGCCAGCAGCTCTACAGAGAATGAAAAACTGTTTTTT. It codes for CASSSTENEKLFF.

This chain connects TRBV28 to TRBJ2-7; perhaps TRBD2 as D (6 bases). V was shortened by 7 bases and J by 7 bases, with 29 bases between the two germline ends. The CDR3 runs 17 residues. CDR1 is MDHEN and CDR2 is SYDVKM in the germline V gene. Here the CDR3 DNA reads TGTGCCAGCACCCCCCCGGGACGGCGGAGGGGTTTGGGGGAGCAGTACTTC. Its translation is CASTPPGRRRGLGEQYF.

This chain links TRBV2 with TRBJ1-5; D is uncertain. The germline V and J ends were trimmed by 6 bases and 11 bases, with 17 bases remaining between them. CDR3 size: 13 residues. Germline CDR1 is SNHLY and CDR2 is FYNNEI. CDR3 residues: CASRLTSFEAQHF. Written as DNA, the CDR3 is TGTGCCAGCAGGCTCACATCGTTTGAGGCCCAGCATTTT.

The rearrangement links TRBV7-8 to TRBJ2-1; 12 bases are shared with TRBD2. V lost 3 bases, J lost 7 bases, and 7 bases stayed unmatched. CDR1 and CDR2 (germline): SGHVS, FQNEAQ. The CDR3 is made up of 16 amino acids. In nucleotides, the CDR3 is TGTGCCAGCAGCTTCCCCAGGACTAGCGGGAAGAATGAGCAGTTCTTC. As protein: CASSFPRTSGKNEQFF.

The chain links TRBV2 to TRBJ2-2; D is unresolved. This CDR3 region has 15 residues. The germline gives CDR1 SNHLY, CDR2 FYNNEI. The ends were cut back, 3 bases at V and 3 bases at J, with 11 bases in the middle. The CDR3 region has the DNA TGTGCCAGCAGTGATCTCGAGCTGGACACCGGGGAGCTGTTTTTT. It yields the protein CASSDLELDTGELFF.

The V call is TRBV7-3, the J call TRBJ2-3; D might be TRBD1 (7 bases). Germline V gene lookup returns CDR1 SGHTA and CDR2 FQGTGA. V dropped 1 base and J dropped 4 bases, with 12 bases sitting between them. This CDR3 spans 15 amino acids. The CDR3 loop reads CASSLRGGGADTQYF. The CDR3 coding sequence is TGTGCCAGCAGCTTAAGAGGGGGCGGGGCAGATACGCAGTATTTT.

The DNA of the CDR3 is TGTGCCAGTAGTCCGCCGGGACTAAGGCTACAGGGGGGGGAGCTGTTTTTT. It is translated as CASSPPGLRLQGGELFF. This chain joins TRBV19 and TRBJ2-2, with D possibly being TRBD1 or TRBD2 (7 bases each). This CDR3 has 17 residues. The V gene lost 5 bases and the J gene lost 8 bases, with 24 bases spanning the gap. The V gene's germline CDR1 is LNHDA and CDR2 SQIVND (reference sequence).

V gene TRBV27 combines with J gene TRBJ1-5, with a possible D match to TRBD1 (6 bases). Deletions cut 4 bases from V and 2 bases from J, with 15 bases between. This CDR3 is 16 amino acids long. The germline V gene has CDR1 MNHEY and CDR2 SMNVEV (reference sequence). DNA of the CDR3: TGTGCCAGCAGTTCAAACAGGGTAGGCGGCAATCAGCCCCAGCATTTT. Its translation: CASSSNRVGGNQPQHF.

The genes are TRBV4-1 and TRBJ2-1, with 13 bases that match TRBD2. V lost 4 bases and J lost 10; bases outside the gene matches: 7. CDR1 and CDR2 (germline): MGHRA, YSYEKL. The CDR3 loop spans 15 amino acids. CDR3 in amino acids: CASSLGTSGKAEQFF. Here the CDR3 DNA reads TGCGCCAGCAGCCTCGGGACTAGCGGGAAGGCGGAGCAGTTCTTC.

The chain is built from TRBV21-1 and TRBJ2-7; the D call of TRBD2 is as the table states it, not checked on the DNA. TRBV21-1 represents a pseudogene. The CDR3 has 17 residues. CDR3 sequence: CASSKGTSGSPTGEQYF. CDR3 in DNA: TGTGCCAGCAGCAAAGGAACCAGCGGGAGTCCTACTGGCGAGCAGTACTTC.

The J gene is TRBJ2-1, the V gene TRBV11-2; 8 bases match TRBD2. The CDR3 spans 17 residues. Germline CDR1 and CDR2: SGHAT and FQNNGV. V lost 5 bases and J lost 3; bases outside the gene matches: 12. The CDR3 nucleotides are TGTGCCAGCAGCCATCCAGTAGGGAGCGGGGGCTACAATGAGCAGTTCTTC. Protein: CASSHPVGSGGYNEQFF.

The chain recombines TRBV11-3 with TRBJ2-3, with 10 bases lining up with TRBD2. CDR3 length: 14 amino acids. Losses at the gene ends were 5 bases for V and 3 bases for J; bases not matched to a gene: 2. Germline lookup yields CDR1 SGHNT and CDR2 YENEEA. The CDR3 sequence is CASSLAGDTDTQYF. The CDR3 nucleotides are TGTGCCAGCAGCCTAGCGGGGGATACAGATACGCAGTATTTT. The full variable domain, its missing parts supplied by reference TRBV11-3 and TRBJ2-3, is EAGVVQSPRYKIIEKKQPVAFWCNPISGHNTLYWYLQNLGQGPELLIRYENEEAVDDSQLPKDRFSAERLKGVDSTLKIQPAELGDSAVYLCASSLAGDTDTQYFGPGTRLTVL.

The chain has TRBV4-2 and TRBJ1-5, with D possibly being TRBD1 (5 bases). Trimming stripped 11 bases from V and 0 bases from J, with 17 bases between. Germline V gene sequence: CDR1 LGHNA, CDR2 YNFKEQ. The CDR3 is made up of 15 amino acids. CDR3 coding DNA: TGTGCCGGTCCCGGAGAGACAGCTAGCAATCAGCCCCAGCATTTT. Its protein product is CAGPGETASNQPQHF.

The genes are TRBV5-8 and TRBJ2-7; 9 positions match TRBD1. CDR1 is SGHTS and CDR2 is YDEGEE in the germline V gene. V was pared by 2 bases and J by 6 bases, with 6 bases of the junction left unmatched. The CDR3 has 14 amino acids. The CDR3 sequence is CASSFRTGVGEQYF. The CDR3 nucleotides read TGTGCCAGCAGCTTCCGGACAGGGGTGGGCGAGCAGTACTTC.

This chain uses TRBV2 with TRBJ1-6; 7 nucleotides agree with TRBD1. CDR3 length equals 15 residues. Germline V gene data show CDR1 as SNHLY and CDR2 as FYNNEI. J was trimmed by 9 bases and V by 2 bases; bases with no gene match: 7. This CDR3 is CASSERQGRGSPLHF. The CDR3 coding sequence is TGTGCCAGCAGTGAACGACAGGGTCGTGGTTCACCCCTCCACTTT.

The rearrangement links TRBV24-1 to TRBJ2-1; 7 bases map to TRBD2. Germline CDR1 and CDR2: KGHDR and SFDVKD. Losses at the gene ends were 3 bases for V and 10 bases for J; bases not matched to a gene: 11. The CDR3 is made up of 15 amino acids. CDR3 in amino acids: CATSDGGLVGGEQFF. In DNA form, the CDR3 reads TGTGCCACCAGTGATGGCGGACTAGTCGGCGGGGAGCAGTTCTTC.